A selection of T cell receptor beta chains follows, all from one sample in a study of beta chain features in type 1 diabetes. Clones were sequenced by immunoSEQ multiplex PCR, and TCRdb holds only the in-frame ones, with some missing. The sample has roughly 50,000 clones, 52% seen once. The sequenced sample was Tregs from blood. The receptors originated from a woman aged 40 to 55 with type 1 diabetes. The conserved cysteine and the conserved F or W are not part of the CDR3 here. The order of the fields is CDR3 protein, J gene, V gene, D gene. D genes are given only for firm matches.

ASSVSSGTTNFLPQH TRBJ1-5 TRBV7-2 -
ASSLRVNTEAF TRBJ1-1 TRBV5-1 -
ASSPSTDTQY TRBJ2-3 TRBV7-3 -
ASSHLPGQAGNTIY TRBJ1-3 TRBV4-3 -
ASSYVGVGEQF TRBJ2-1 TRBV6-5 -
ASSLGQEPYEQY TRBJ2-7 TRBV28 TRBD1
ASSRFYEQY TRBJ2-7 TRBV5-1 -
ASSPLRGGGASQETQY TRBJ2-5 TRBV18 TRBD2
ASSSTGNTIY TRBJ1-3 TRBV7-2 -
ASSPFGSKSSYNEQF TRBJ2-1 TRBV27 -
ASRPPQVYEQF TRBJ2-1 TRBV28 -
ASSSDREHEQY - TRBV11-2 TRBD1
ASMLTGTANSPLH TRBJ1-6 TRBV2 TRBD1
ATLLGGYNEQF TRBJ2-1 TRBV28 TRBD2
ASSRQGAANTGELF TRBJ2-2 TRBV11-3 TRBD1
SVERDGGDYYEQY TRBJ2-7 TRBV29-1 -
ASSQDTRRGQNNEQF TRBJ2-1 TRBV4-1 -
ASRDFNTDTQY TRBJ2-3 TRBV5-1 -
ASSLTGLSYEQY TRBJ2-7 TRBV13 -
ASSVDEGNEKLF TRBJ1-4 TRBV9 -
AIGQGLSYDTQY TRBJ2-3 TRBV10-3 -
ASSQRTLPQETQY TRBJ2-5 TRBV5-1 -
ASSPDRDAEAF TRBJ1-1 TRBV4-2 TRBD1
ASSQVTGSGNTIY TRBJ1-3 TRBV4-2 -
ASSFGPRRGGTEAF TRBJ1-1 TRBV11-1 -
SVEWSRDIQY TRBJ2-4 TRBV29-1 -
AISGQGYEQY TRBJ2-7 TRBV6-1 -
ASSGQSTNEKLF TRBJ1-4 TRBV5-1 -
ASSPSARGVAF TRBJ1-1 TRBV7-2 -
ATSRPLAGYTGELF TRBJ2-2 TRBV15 TRBD2
ASSLAGISYEQY TRBJ2-7 TRBV7-8 -
ASSSTSASDTQY TRBJ2-3 TRBV5-5 TRBD2
ASTLGSLRRSNQPQH TRBJ1-5 TRBV28 -
ASSLVGDQPQH TRBJ1-5 TRBV11-2 -
ASSPRGTDTQY TRBJ2-3 TRBV18 -
ASSQGQGVEQY TRBJ2-7 TRBV14 TRBD1
ASSPPGTGAYEQY TRBJ2-7 TRBV28 TRBD1
ATTTDINRQPQH TRBJ1-5 TRBV10-3 -
ASSFSPGAYGYT TRBJ1-2 TRBV6-5 -
AWSPQLASEQF TRBJ2-1 TRBV30 TRBD2
ASSLAGLGETQY TRBJ2-5 TRBV5-4 TRBD2
ASRGGQGAPYEQY TRBJ2-7 TRBV5-1 TRBD1
ASSQGAGAHVYT TRBJ1-2 TRBV4-3 -
ASSEGRSSTEAF TRBJ1-1 TRBV18 -
ASSMVAGDTQY TRBJ2-3 TRBV19 -
ASSFSDRLAGELF TRBJ2-2 TRBV7-9 -
ASSVAGNTEAF TRBJ1-1 TRBV9 -
ASSPLGGGVQPQH TRBJ1-5 TRBV5-1 -
ASSPRSGSNQPQH TRBJ1-5 TRBV7-2 -
ASSDGGPYQPQH TRBJ1-5 TRBV2 -
ASSQAPRAADTQY TRBJ2-3 TRBV14 -
SVQGQLYEQY TRBJ2-7 TRBV29-1 TRBD1
ASSQSPTALGYT TRBJ1-2 TRBV23-1 -
ASSFGTGGFLGTQY TRBJ2-5 TRBV11-2 TRBD1